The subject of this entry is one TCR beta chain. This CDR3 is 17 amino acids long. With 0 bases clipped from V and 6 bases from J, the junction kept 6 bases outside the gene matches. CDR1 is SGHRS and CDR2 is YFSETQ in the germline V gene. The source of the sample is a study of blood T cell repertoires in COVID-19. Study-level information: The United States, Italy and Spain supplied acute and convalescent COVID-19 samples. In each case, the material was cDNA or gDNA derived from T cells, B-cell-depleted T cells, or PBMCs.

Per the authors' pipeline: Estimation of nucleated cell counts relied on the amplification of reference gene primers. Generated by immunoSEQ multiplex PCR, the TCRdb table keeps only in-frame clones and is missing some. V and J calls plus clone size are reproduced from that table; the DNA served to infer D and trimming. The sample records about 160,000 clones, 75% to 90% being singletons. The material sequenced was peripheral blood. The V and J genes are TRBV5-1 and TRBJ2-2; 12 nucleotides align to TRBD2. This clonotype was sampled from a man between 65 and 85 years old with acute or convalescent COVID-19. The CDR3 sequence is CASSLVLAGGSAGELFF. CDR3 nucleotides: TGCGCCAGCAGCTTGGTACTAGCGGGAGGCTCGGCCGGGGAGCTGTTTTTT.